This T cell receptor (beta chain) came from a study of T-cell reconstitution after alpha-beta-depleted transplantation in children. Study-wide points: About two months after transplant, alpha-beta T cells reportedly came from several hundred expanded graft clones. Among T cells one year after transplant, newly produced cells accounted for most counts and diversity.

This CDR3 has 11 residues. V gave up 2 bases and J gave up 7 bases, with 3 bases separating them. Germline-derived CDR1 and CDR2 are MNHEY and SVGAGI. Preparation of the TCRbeta library involved a method that used unique molecular identifiers. TCRdb analysed the PCR reads with MiXCR anew, one entry per CDR3 protein. The table includes fewer than 700,000 distinct CDR3 sequences, over 10% detected once. This clonotype was seen repeatedly, ten times or more. Its antigen is not identified. The V gene is TRBV6-5, the J gene TRBJ1-3; no firm D call. Sequenced material: PBMCs, mostly from graft donor cells, taken 360 days after TCRalphabeta/CD19-depleted stem cell transplant. This sequence originates from a male patient aged 10-17 years who had a stem cell transplant for acute myeloid leukemia, so the T cells may come from the graft donor. The DNA for the CDR3 is TGTGCCAGCAGTTACGGGAACACCATATATTTT. This codes for CASSYGNTIYF.